This TCR beta chain was sequenced in a study of CD8+ T cells in alopecia areata. Germline V CDR1 and CDR2: SGHRS, YFSETQ. Trimming cost V 0 bases and J 6 bases; bases outside gene matches: 4. CDR3 size: 15 residues. The study's findings and limits: Relative to mice, TCR sharing across patients was less clear, a difference possibly HLA-related.

Comments on this clone: Its antigen is unidentified.

Sequencing relied on a cDNA template that was reverse transcribed from extracted RNA. The protocol was immunoSEQ multiplex PCR, while the TCRdb copy is restricted to in-frame clones and leaves out a portion. The table lists about 140,000 clones, 55% to 65% of them singletons, with about 4.4% in the top ten. The TCR comes from a human donor in good health. What was sequenced was CD4+ T cells sorted from blood. This chain joins TRBV5-1 and TRBJ2-7; 12 bases are shared with TRBD2. The CDR3 nucleotides are TGCGCCAGCAGCTTGGGGTCTAGCGGGAGGGCCGAGCAGTACTTC. This gives the protein CASSLGSSGRAEQYF.